Listed below are T cell receptor beta chains from one sample, sequenced in a study of T cell responses to AZD1222 COVID-19 vaccine. The method was immunoSEQ multiplex PCR; TCRdb's version includes in-frame clones alone and lacks a portion of them. Among 150,000 or so clones listed, about 91% were seen once. This specimen was peripheral blood, taken 28 days after the second AZD1222 dose. These receptors all stem from an adult who received the AZD1222 COVID-19 vaccine. CDR3s include the opening cysteine and the closing phenylalanine or tryptophan. Each record gives: J gene, D gene, V gene, clone size, CDR3 protein, CDR3 DNA. A D gene is named only where the DNA matches it firmly. A row's size may be missing; if present it is once, few, many or a size class.

j_call: TRBJ1-5; d_call: .; v_call: TRBV7-2; clone_size: .; cdr3_aa: CASSFLPGDQPQHF; cdr3_nt: TGTGCCAGCAGCTTTCTACCGGGGGATCAGCCCCAGCATTTT
j_call: TRBJ1-1; d_call: .; v_call: TRBV28; clone_size: .; cdr3_aa: CASSFGGLNTEAFF; cdr3_nt: TGTGCCAGCAGTTTTGGCGGGTTGAACACTGAAGCTTTCTTT
j_call: TRBJ1-1; d_call: .; v_call: TRBV21-1; clone_size: .; cdr3_aa: CASTRTPGGTEAFF; cdr3_nt: TGTGCCAGCACCCGGACACCCGGTGGCACTGAAGCTTTCTTT
j_call: TRBJ1-2; d_call: .; v_call: TRBV28; clone_size: .; cdr3_aa: CASSPRLNYGYTF; cdr3_nt: TGTGCCAGCAGCCCCAGACTTAACTATGGCTACACCTTC
j_call: TRBJ2-5; d_call: .; v_call: TRBV28; clone_size: .; cdr3_aa: CASSSTLPRTQYF; cdr3_nt: TGTGCCAGCAGTTCCACCCTCCCCAGGACCCAGTACTTC
j_call: TRBJ2-3; d_call: .; v_call: TRBV6-6; clone_size: .; cdr3_aa: CASSYGDRGDTQYF; cdr3_nt: TGTGCCAGCAGTTACGGCGATCGGGGAGATACGCAGTATTTT
j_call: TRBJ2-7; d_call: TRBD2; v_call: TRBV19; clone_size: few; cdr3_aa: CASSIGRLAREQYF; cdr3_nt: TGTGCCAGTAGTATAGGCCGACTAGCACGGGAGCAGTACTTC
j_call: TRBJ1-2; d_call: .; v_call: TRBV29-1; clone_size: .; cdr3_aa: CSVDMTGYGYTF; cdr3_nt: TGCAGCGTTGATATGACCGGCTATGGCTACACCTTC
j_call: TRBJ2-7; d_call: TRBD2; v_call: TRBV7-3; clone_size: .; cdr3_aa: CASSLTTSGEPYEQYF; cdr3_nt: TGTGCCAGCAGCTTAACGACTAGCGGGGAACCCTACGAGCAGTACTTC
j_call: TRBJ2-2; d_call: TRBD1; v_call: TRBV6-4; clone_size: .; cdr3_aa: CASSPTGWAGELFF; cdr3_nt: TGTGCCAGCAGTCCGACAGGGTGGGCCGGGGAGCTGTTTTTT
j_call: TRBJ1-2; d_call: TRBD1; v_call: TRBV5-1; clone_size: .; cdr3_aa: CASSRDRTNYGYTF; cdr3_nt: TGCGCCAGCAGCCGGGACAGGACTAACTATGGCTACACCTTC
j_call: TRBJ2-7; d_call: .; v_call: TRBV29-1; clone_size: .; cdr3_aa: CSVEGGEGYEQYF; cdr3_nt: TGCAGCGTCGAAGGGGGAGAGGGATACGAGCAGTACTTC
j_call: TRBJ1-1; d_call: .; v_call: TRBV7-6; clone_size: .; cdr3_aa: CASQGWENTEAFF; cdr3_nt: TGTGCCAGCCAGGGGTGGGAGAACACTGAAGCTTTCTTT
j_call: TRBJ1-4; d_call: .; v_call: TRBV5-1; clone_size: .; cdr3_aa: CASSFHATGPSGEKLFF; cdr3_nt: TGCGCCAGCAGCTTCCACGCGACAGGACCGAGTGGGGAAAAACTGTTTTTT
j_call: TRBJ1-4; d_call: .; v_call: TRBV28; clone_size: .; cdr3_aa: CASSFGSLREKLFF; cdr3_nt: TGTGCCAGCAGTTTTGGCAGCCTTCGGGAAAAACTGTTTTTT
j_call: TRBJ1-2; d_call: .; v_call: TRBV20-1; clone_size: .; cdr3_aa: CSAVNRDGYTF; cdr3_nt: TGCAGTGCTGTAAACAGGGATGGCTACACCTTC
j_call: TRBJ2-5; d_call: .; v_call: TRBV28; clone_size: few; cdr3_aa: CASSSLPSKSNSYQETQYF; cdr3_nt: TGTGCCAGCAGTTCTCTCCCCTCAAAATCCAATTCCTACCAAGAGACCCAGTACTTC
j_call: TRBJ1-2; d_call: .; v_call: TRBV7-8; clone_size: .; cdr3_aa: CASSLDRLYGYTF; cdr3_nt: TGTGCCAGCAGCCTCGACAGACTCTATGGCTACACCTTC
j_call: TRBJ2-7; d_call: .; v_call: TRBV5-1; clone_size: .; cdr3_aa: CASSLAGTAYEQYF; cdr3_nt: TGCGCCAGCAGCTTGGCAGGGACGGCCTACGAGCAGTACTTC
j_call: TRBJ2-1; d_call: .; v_call: TRBV5-1; clone_size: .; cdr3_aa: CASSLSSSIYNEQFF; cdr3_nt: TGCGCCAGCAGCTTGTCCAGCTCTATATACAATGAGCAGTTCTTC
j_call: TRBJ2-1; d_call: TRBD2; v_call: TRBV18; clone_size: .; cdr3_aa: CASSPRVSTSGRNEQFF; cdr3_nt: TGTGCCAGCTCACCACGGGTCAGCACTAGCGGACGCAATGAGCAGTTCTTC
j_call: TRBJ2-1; d_call: .; v_call: TRBV5-4; clone_size: .; cdr3_aa: CASSLGAASYNEQFF; cdr3_nt: TGTGCCAGCAGCTTGGGAGCGGCCTCCTACAATGAGCAGTTCTTC
j_call: TRBJ1-2; d_call: .; v_call: TRBV6-4; clone_size: .; cdr3_aa: CASSVTAFGYGYTF; cdr3_nt: TGTGCCAGCAGTGTTACAGCCTTTGGTTATGGCTACACCTTC
j_call: TRBJ1-1; d_call: TRBD1; v_call: TRBV5-1; clone_size: .; cdr3_aa: CASSPNGQANTEAFF; cdr3_nt: TGCGCCAGCAGCCCAAACGGACAGGCGAACACTGAAGCTTTCTTT
j_call: TRBJ1-5; d_call: TRBD1; v_call: TRBV19; clone_size: .; cdr3_aa: CASSIDGTGSSNQPQHF; cdr3_nt: TGTGCCAGTAGTATAGATGGGACAGGGTCTAGCAATCAGCCCCAGCATTTT
j_call: TRBJ1-4; d_call: TRBD1; v_call: TRBV7-9; clone_size: .; cdr3_aa: CASSLGDRGREKLFF; cdr3_nt: TGTGCCAGCAGCCTAGGGGACAGGGGACGGGAAAAACTGTTTTTT
j_call: TRBJ1-3; d_call: .; v_call: TRBV9; clone_size: .; cdr3_aa: CASSVGTLGNTIYF; cdr3_nt: TGTGCCAGCAGCGTAGGGACCCTTGGAAACACCATATATTTT
j_call: TRBJ2-1; d_call: .; v_call: TRBV7-2; clone_size: .; cdr3_aa: CASSFGIGLQFF; cdr3_nt: TGTGCCAGCAGCTTTGGCATTGGACTTCAGTTCTTC
j_call: TRBJ2-7; d_call: .; v_call: TRBV30; clone_size: .; cdr3_aa: CAWNPGGTYEQYF; cdr3_nt: TGTGCCTGGAACCCGGGTGGCACCTACGAGCAGTACTTC
j_call: TRBJ1-1; d_call: .; v_call: TRBV12-3/TRBV12-4; clone_size: once; cdr3_aa: CASSFGENTEAFF; cdr3_nt: TGTGCCAGCAGTTTTGGGGAGAACACTGAAGCTTTCTTT
j_call: TRBJ2-1; d_call: TRBD2; v_call: TRBV7-6; clone_size: once; cdr3_aa: CASSSRKAGTSGYNEQFF; cdr3_nt: TGTGCCAGCAGCTCCAGGAAAGCCGGGACTAGCGGTTACAATGAGCAGTTCTTC
j_call: TRBJ2-7; d_call: .; v_call: TRBV4-1; clone_size: .; cdr3_aa: CASSQALTGRRSYEQYF; cdr3_nt: TGCGCCAGCAGCCAAGCTCTAACCGGGAGACGCTCCTACGAGCAGTACTTC
j_call: TRBJ1-6; d_call: .; v_call: TRBV7-2; clone_size: .; cdr3_aa: CASSLGQGRGSPLHF; cdr3_nt: TGTGCCAGCAGCTTAGGTCAGGGGAGGGGTTCACCCCTCCACTTT
j_call: TRBJ1-3; d_call: .; v_call: TRBV27; clone_size: .; cdr3_aa: CASSREGPSSGNTIYF; cdr3_nt: TGTGCCAGCAGTAGGGAAGGTCCCTCCTCTGGAAACACCATATATTTT
j_call: TRBJ2-3; d_call: TRBD1; v_call: TRBV15; clone_size: .; cdr3_aa: CATSRDQGADTQYF; cdr3_nt: TGTGCCACCAGCAGAGATCAGGGGGCAGATACGCAGTATTTT
j_call: TRBJ2-1; d_call: .; v_call: TRBV4-3; clone_size: .; cdr3_aa: CASSLLPGLHSYNEQFF; cdr3_nt: TGCGCCAGCAGCCTACTGCCGGGACTCCACTCCTACAATGAGCAGTTCTTC
j_call: TRBJ1-2; d_call: .; v_call: TRBV19; clone_size: .; cdr3_aa: CASSEDHLDGYTF; cdr3_nt: TGTGCCAGTAGTGAGGACCACCTGGACGGCTACACCTTC
j_call: TRBJ1-2; d_call: .; v_call: TRBV28; clone_size: .; cdr3_aa: CASVTAGGPNYGYTF; cdr3_nt: TGTGCCAGCGTGACTGCGGGGGGACCTAACTATGGCTACACCTTC
j_call: TRBJ2-6; d_call: .; v_call: TRBV3-1/TRBV3-2; clone_size: .; cdr3_aa: CASSRAGTSSTPGANVLTF; cdr3_nt: TGTGCCAGCAGCCGTGCCGGGACTTCCTCAACCCCCGGGGCCAACGTCCTGACTTTC
j_call: TRBJ1-3; d_call: .; v_call: TRBV5-1; clone_size: .; cdr3_aa: CASSMDGAGNTIYF; cdr3_nt: TGCGCCAGCAGCATGGACGGGGCTGGAAACACCATATATTTT
j_call: TRBJ2-2; d_call: .; v_call: TRBV12-3/TRBV12-4; clone_size: once; cdr3_aa: CASSLQFTGELFF; cdr3_nt: TGTGCCAGCAGTTTGCAGTTCACCGGGGAGCTGTTTTTT
j_call: TRBJ1-1; d_call: TRBD1; v_call: TRBV13; clone_size: once; cdr3_aa: CASSLGDRGLNTEAFF; cdr3_nt: TGTGCCAGCAGCTTAGGGGACAGGGGGCTTAACACTGAAGCTTTCTTT
j_call: TRBJ1-3; d_call: .; v_call: TRBV5-3; clone_size: .; cdr3_aa: CARSLYAGSPGNTIYF; cdr3_nt: TGTGCCAGAAGCTTGTACGCAGGGTCGCCCGGAAACACCATATATTTT
j_call: TRBJ1-2; d_call: .; v_call: TRBV7-2; clone_size: .; cdr3_aa: CASSLAPEGYGYTF; cdr3_nt: TGTGCCAGCAGCTTGGCTCCTGAGGGCTATGGCTACACCTTC
j_call: TRBJ2-7; d_call: .; v_call: TRBV23-1; clone_size: once; cdr3_aa: CASSQPRVPYEQYF; cdr3_nt: TGCGCCAGCAGTCAACCAAGGGTACCCTACGAGCAGTACTTC
j_call: TRBJ2-7; d_call: TRBD2; v_call: TRBV7-6; clone_size: .; cdr3_aa: CASSFASGRAGLYF; cdr3_nt: TGTGCCAGCAGCTTCGCCAGCGGGAGGGCCGGGTTGTACTTC
j_call: TRBJ1-1; d_call: .; v_call: TRBV7-9; clone_size: .; cdr3_aa: CASRPGGRNTEAFF; cdr3_nt: TGTGCCAGCAGACCCGGGGGACGGAACACTGAAGCTTTCTTT